The 30 T cell receptor beta chains presented below share a single source sample, sequenced in a study of blood T cell repertoires in COVID-19. Clones were read by immunoSEQ multiplex PCR, and TCRdb kept only the in-frame ones, dropping some. The table records under 300,000 clones, around 90% of them present only once. Sequencing input: peripheral blood. These receptors were obtained from a young man with COVID-19, enrolled during active disease.

This clone showed up just a few times. V and J are TRBV5-1 and TRBJ1-2, with a weak D call TRBD1 (5 bases). The CDR3 runs to 16 residues. Trimming left V 0 bases short and J 6 bases short, with 18 bases between. Germline V lookup: CDR1 SGHRS, CDR2 YFSETQ. The CDR3 protein is CASSLVTGRRAHGYTF. As DNA, the CDR3 is TGCGCCAGCAGCTTGGTTACAGGTCGACGAGCCCATGGCTACACCTTC.

The chain carries TRBV4-1 and TRBJ1-2, with a weak D call TRBD1 (6 bases). This CDR3 is 15 amino acids long. Germline values: CDR1 MGHRA, CDR2 YSYEKL. The V and J ends lost 4 bases and 2 bases respectively, with 14 bases between them. Here the CDR3 DNA reads TGCGCCAGCAGCCCTACGGGACAATTGAACTATGGCTACACCTTC. Amino acid sequence: CASSPTGQLNYGYTF.

This clone was recorded once. The rearrangement joins TRBV6-5 to TRBJ1-6; D is unresolved. Deletions cut 0 bases from V and 7 bases from J, with 7 bases between. This CDR3 contains 14 residues. Germline lookup yields CDR1 MNHEY and CDR2 SVGAGI. The CDR3 loop is CASSYSNRNSPLHF. The DNA of the CDR3 is TGTGCCAGCAGTTACTCGAATCGGAATTCACCCCTCCACTTT.

The chain couples TRBV6-5 to TRBJ2-5, with 7 bases fitting TRBD1. CDR1 and CDR2 (germline): MNHEY, SVGAGI. The CDR3 sequence is 15 residues long. J was trimmed by 5 bases and V by 0 bases; bases with no gene match: 6. In DNA, the CDR3 is TGTGCCAGCAGTTACTCGAGGGGGCTGGGGGAGACCCAGTACTTC. Its protein is CASSYSRGLGETQYF.

The CDR3 coding sequence is TGTGCCAGCAGCCCGACAAGGGGGCCTTATGGCTACACCTTC. Protein sequence: CASSPTRGPYGYTF. This chain uses TRBV5-4 with TRBJ1-2; 7 bases fit TRBD1. The CDR3 sequence is 14 residues long. CDR1 and CDR2 from the germline V gene are SGHNT and YYREEE (reference sequence). The V segment lost 4 bases and the J segment 5 bases; nucleotides outside the gene matches: 8.

The sample holds one count of this clone. Written as DNA, the CDR3 is TGTGCCATCACCCCGGGACTCCAGAGGGGCGAGACCCAGTACTTC. Amino acid sequence: CAITPGLQRGETQYF. This rearrangement joins TRBV10-3 to TRBJ2-5; tentative D call: TRBD2 (6 bases). CDR1 and CDR2 from the germline V gene are ENHRY and SYGVKD. The CDR3 is made up of 15 amino acids. The V and J ends lost 7 bases and 5 bases respectively, with 20 bases between them.

This sequence joins TRBV19 and TRBJ1-4; D is ambiguous. The ends were cut back, 4 bases at V and 5 bases at J, with 14 bases in the middle. The length of the CDR3 is 15 residues. Germline V gene data show CDR1 as LNHDA and CDR2 as SQIVND (reference sequence). The CDR3 DNA sequence: TGTGCCAGTAGTAACCGAGGAGATTACAATGAAAAACTGTTTTTT. It is translated as CASSNRGDYNEKLFF.

V and J are TRBV2 and TRBJ1-6; no definite D call. Germline CDR1 SNHLY, CDR2 FYNNEI. Trimming shortened V by 7 bases and J by 3 bases, and 4 bases separated the two germline ends. CDR3 length equals 12 residues. The CDR3 protein is CASTIYNSPLHF. Written as DNA, the CDR3 is TGTGCCAGCACTATCTATAATTCACCCCTCCACTTT.

The V call is TRBV11-3, the J call TRBJ2-7; maybe TRBD1 (6 bases). This CDR3 has 15 residues. Trimming shortened V by 5 bases and J by 1 base, and 15 bases separated the two germline ends. The germline V gene has CDR1 SGHNT and CDR2 YENEEA. As DNA, the CDR3 is TGTGCCAGCAGCCAGGAGACAGGATCTTCCTACGAGCAGTACTTC. This encodes CASSQETGSSYEQYF. Full variable domain (missing parts from reference TRBV11-3 and TRBJ2-7): EAGVVQSPRYKIIEKKQPVAFWCNPISGHNTLYWYLQNLGQGPELLIRYENEEAVDDSQLPKDRFSAERLKGVDSTLKIQPAELGDSAVYLCASSQETGSSYEQYFGPGTRLTVT.

V usage is TRBV29-1 and J usage is TRBJ1-4, with D perhaps TRBD1 (5 bases). The CDR3 has 14 amino acids. Germline V gene sequence: CDR1 SQVTM, CDR2 ANQGSEA. Trimming shortened V by 7 bases and J by 6 bases, and 18 bases separated the two germline ends. Here the CDR3 DNA reads TGCAGCGGAGGACCCGGGGGGGGAGATGAAAAACTGTTTTTT. Translating gives CSGGPGGGDEKLFF.

This clone has more than one count but fewer than ten. The identical CDR3 is also encoded by other nucleotide sequences in the sample. CDR3 sequence (DNA): TGTGCCAGCAGCTTGGACAGCGGGGGCACAGATACGCAGTATTTT. Translation gives CASSLDSGGTDTQYF. The V call is TRBV5-4, the J call TRBJ2-3; 7 nucleotides line up with TRBD2. J lost 1 base, V lost 0 bases, and 2 bases had no gene match. Germline V gives CDR1 SGHNT, CDR2 YYREEE (reference sequence). The CDR3 consists of 15 residues.

V gene TRBV18 combines with J gene TRBJ2-3; tentatively, D is TRBD2 (6 bases). The CDR3 spans 16 residues. Germline V gives CDR1 KGHSH, CDR2 LQKENI. V was shortened by 2 bases and J by 2 bases, with 14 bases between the two germline ends. CDR3 region: CASSPGFGGVTDTQYF. Written as DNA, the CDR3 is TGTGCCAGCTCACCAGGGTTCGGGGGAGTCACAGATACGCAGTATTTT. Combining the CDR3 with reference TRBV18 and TRBJ2-3 gives the whole variable domain NAGVMQNPRHLVRRRGQEARLRCSPMKGHSHVYWYRQLPEEGLKFMVYLQKENIIDESGMPKERFSAEFPKEGPSILRIQQVVRGDSAAYFCASSPGFGGVTDTQYFGPGTRLTVL.

The chain couples TRBV14 to TRBJ2-2; D may be TRBD1 (6 bases). Deletions cut 6 bases from V and 4 bases from J, with 21 bases between. The CDR3 is made up of 17 amino acids. The germline CDR1 and CDR2 sequences are SGHDN and FVKESK. CDR3 nucleotides: TGTGCCAGCAGTCGCCGACAGGAGACATGGACCACCGGGGAGCTGTTTTTT. Translated: CASSRRQETWTTGELFF.

This chain links TRBV25-1 with TRBJ1-3, with a tentative D call TRBD1 (5 bases). The CDR3 sequence is 14 residues long. Trimming removed 5 bases at V and 3 bases at J, with 11 bases between. Germline CDR1 is MGHDK and CDR2 is SYGVNS. The CDR3 DNA is TGTGCCAGCAGTTTAGGGGCGGTTGGAAACACCATATATTTT. Translating it yields CASSLGAVGNTIYF.

The chain is built from TRBV3-1 (or the pseudogene TRBV3-2) and TRBJ2-3; 10 nucleotides line up with TRBD2. V lost 6 bases to trimming and J lost 5 bases; unmatched junction nucleotides: 8. The CDR3 loop spans 15 amino acids. Germline CDR1 LGHDT, CDR2 YNNKEL (reference sequence). CDR3 sequence (DNA): TGTGCCAGCAGACCTGAGCGGGGGGGAGAAGATACGCAGTATTTT. Amino acid sequence: CASRPERGGEDTQYF.

This chain links TRBV12-3 or TRBV12-4 with TRBJ1-2; D is undetermined. The CDR3 has 13 residues. The V end was cut by 5 bases, the J end by 4 bases, with 11 bases between. In DNA form, the CDR3 reads TGTGCCAGCAGTCTGAGTCGAGGCTATGGCTACACCTTC. Translating gives CASSLSRGYGYTF.

This CDR3 is CASSQWTGNEQFF. Here the CDR3 DNA reads TGTGCCAGCAGCCAATGGACAGGGAATGAGCAGTTCTTC. This sequence joins TRBV3-1 (or the pseudogene TRBV3-2) and TRBJ2-1; TRBD1 matches at 8 bases. V dropped 2 bases and J dropped 7; count of bases not matched to a gene: 1. Germline CDR1 reads LGHDT; CDR2 reads YNNKEL (reference sequence). CDR3 length: 13 residues.

The CDR3 bases are TGTGCCAGCAGCTTAGCGAGACAGGGATGGACCGGGGAGCTGTTTTTT. It is translated as CASSLARQGWTGELFF. The genes are TRBV7-9 and TRBJ2-2; 7 nucleotides match TRBD1. The germline CDR1 and CDR2 sequences are SEHNR and FQNEAQ (reference sequence). V gave up 0 bases and J gave up 5 bases; unmatched junction bases: 6. CDR3 length: 16 residues.

The chain carries TRBV12-5 and TRBJ1-6; possibly TRBD1 for D (5 bases). The CDR3 length is 17 residues. Germline CDR1 is LGHNT and CDR2 is FRNRAP. Trimming shortened V by 6 bases and J by 5 bases, and 20 bases separated the two germline ends. Here the CDR3 reads CASGNRSIIFNNSPLHF. In DNA form, the CDR3 reads TGTGCTAGTGGGAACAGGAGCATCATTTTCAATAATTCACCCCTCCACTTT.

V usage is TRBV11-1 and J usage is TRBJ2-5; maybe TRBD1 (5 bases). V was shortened by 5 bases and J by 11 bases, with 12 bases between the two germline ends. CDR1 is SGHAT and CDR2 is FQDESV in the germline V gene (reference sequence). The CDR3 totals 11 residues. The CDR3 loop reads CASSAAGIQYF. The CDR3 DNA reads TGTGCCAGCAGCGCAGCAGGGATACAGTACTTC.

This chain connects TRBV9 to TRBJ2-3; 9 bases match TRBD2. Germline V CDR1 and CDR2: SGDLS, YYNGEE. This CDR3 contains 17 residues. After removal of 0 bases from V and 3 bases from J, the junction contained 8 bases not matched to a gene. The DNA for the CDR3 is TGTGCCAGCAGCGTAGGAATAGCGGGGGTAGGGACAGATACGCAGTATTTT. Residues: CASSVGIAGVGTDTQYF. Using reference TRBV9 and TRBJ2-3 for the parts outside the CDR3, the full variable domain is DSGVTQTPKHLITATGQRVTLRCSPRSGDLSVYWYQQSLDQGLQFLIQYYNGEERAKGNILERFSAQQFPDLHSELNLSSLELGDSALYFCASSVGIAGVGTDTQYFGPGTRLTVL.

CDR3 bases: TGTGCCAGCAGCGTAGCGGGAGGGGGGGATTCACCCCTCCACTTT. Translation gives CASSVAGGGDSPLHF. The gene calls are TRBV9 and TRBJ1-6, with a weak D call TRBD1 (6 bases). The V end was cut by 0 bases, the J end by 8 bases, with 12 bases between. This CDR3 has 15 amino acids. Germline-derived CDR1 and CDR2 are SGDLS and YYNGEE.

This sequence joins TRBV5-5 and TRBJ2-2; 9 nucleotides line up with TRBD2. The V and J ends lost 4 bases and 4 bases, in that order; junction bases with no gene match: 11. This CDR3 comprises 17 residues. The germline CDR1 and CDR2 sequences are SGHKS and YYEKEE (reference sequence). In DNA, the CDR3 is TGTGCCAGCAGCCACGACTGGGCGGGGGGGCCCACCGGGGAGCTGTTTTTT. Protein product: CASSHDWAGGPTGELFF.

A single count supports this clone. The V gene is TRBV2, the J gene TRBJ1-5, with D possibly TRBD1 on 5 matching bases. The CDR3 is 12 residues long. In germline, CDR1 is SNHLY, CDR2 FYNNEI. Trimming cost V 8 bases and J 4 bases, with 9 bases left between them. The CDR3 here is CASLKGNQPQHF. In DNA, the CDR3 is TGTGCCAGCCTGAAGGGGAATCAGCCCCAGCATTTT.

The rearrangement uses TRBV19 and TRBJ2-2; D possibly corresponds to TRBD1 (5 bases). Between the trimmed V and J ends, which lost 5 bases and 4 bases, there was a span of 14 bases. The germline gives CDR1 LNHDA, CDR2 SQIVND (reference sequence). CDR3 length equals 15 residues. CDR3 sequence: CASSYAARVTGELFF. As DNA, the CDR3 is TGTGCCAGTAGTTACGCGGCCAGGGTCACCGGGGAGCTGTTTTTT. Looking up the rest from reference TRBV19 and TRBJ2-2 gives the full variable domain: DGGITQSPKYLFRKEGQNVTLSCEQNLNHDAMYWYRQDPGQGLRLIYYSQIVNDFQKGDIAEGYSVSREKKESFPLTVTSAQKNPTAFYLCASSYAARVTGELFFGEGSRLTVL.

The chain links TRBV5-4 to TRBJ2-7, with 9 bases lining up with TRBD1. This CDR3 spans 14 amino acids. Germline assignment: CDR1 SGHNT and CDR2 YYREEE (reference sequence). V was clipped by 2 bases and J by 4 bases; unmatched bases: 4. The CDR3 sequence: CASSLQGAMYEQYF. CDR3 DNA sequence: TGTGCCAGCAGCTTACAGGGGGCCATGTACGAGCAGTACTTC.

The chain combines TRBV11-3 with TRBJ2-1; 12 nucleotides match TRBD2. Trimming took 4 bases from V and 10 from J; bases not matched to a gene: 8. This CDR3 is built from 15 residues. Germline V CDR1 and CDR2: SGHNT, YENEEA. The CDR3 DNA reads TGTGCCAGCAGCTCCAGACTAGCGGGGGCAGGAGAGCAGTTCTTC. It yields the protein CASSSRLAGAGEQFF. Full variable domain (missing parts from reference TRBV11-3 and TRBJ2-1): EAGVVQSPRYKIIEKKQPVAFWCNPISGHNTLYWYLQNLGQGPELLIRYENEEAVDDSQLPKDRFSAERLKGVDSTLKIQPAELGDSAVYLCASSSRLAGAGEQFFGPGTRLTVL.

This chain links TRBV5-4 with TRBJ2-7, with D tentatively TRBD1 (6 bases). Trimming stripped 4 bases from V and 0 bases from J, with 14 bases between. Germline V gene lookup returns CDR1 SGHNT and CDR2 YYREEE (reference sequence). The CDR3 loop spans 15 amino acids. CDR3 sequence reads: CASSEDSYSSYEQYF. CDR3 bases: TGTGCCAGCAGCGAGGACAGTTACAGCTCCTACGAGCAGTACTTC. Supplemented by reference TRBV5-4 and TRBJ2-7, the full variable domain reads ETGVTQSPTHLIKTRGQQVTLRCSSQSGHNTVSWYQQALGQGPQFIFQYYREEENGRGNFPPRFSGLQFPNYSSELNVNALELDDSALYLCASSEDSYSSYEQYFGPGTRLTVT.

The J gene is TRBJ2-1, the V gene TRBV19, with 10 bases aligning to TRBD1. The CDR3 covers 14 residues. Germline CDR1 reads LNHDA; CDR2 reads SQIVND (reference sequence). V dropped 5 bases and J dropped 7; count of bases not matched to a gene: 5. The CDR3 nucleotides are TGTGCCAGTAGTTCCGGGACAGGGGTTAATGAGCAGTTCTTC. Amino acids: CASSSGTGVNEQFF.

The rearrangement links TRBV4-1 to TRBJ1-1; weak D call: TRBD1 (6 bases). Germline V gene sequence: CDR1 MGHRA, CDR2 YSYEKL. This CDR3 has 15 residues. With 1 base removed from V and 1 base from J, the gap between germline ends came to 10 bases. The CDR3 nucleotides are TGCGCCAGCAGCCAAGTCCGGGACACGAACACTGAAGCTTTCTTT. It encodes CASSQVRDTNTEAFF.